This T cell receptor beta chain stems from a study of T cell changes during pregnancy in multiple sclerosis. CDR3 length: 15 residues. Germline-derived CDR1 and CDR2 are SEHNR and FQNEAQ (reference sequence). With 1 base clipped from V and 6 bases from J, the junction kept 3 bases outside the gene matches. The protocol was immunoSEQ multiplex PCR, while the TCRdb copy is restricted to in-frame clones and leaves out a portion. This sample yields more than 55,000 clones, of which 92% are seen a single time; 1.5% to 2% belongs to the top ten. The receptor comes from a female donor in good health, enrolled as a control in a pregnancy study. Sequencing used peripheral blood, obtained in the first trimester of pregnancy. The J gene is TRBJ1-2, the V gene TRBV7-9, with TRBD1 matching 12 bases. The CDR3 nucleotides read TGTGCCAGCAGCTTAGACGGGACAGGGGGCCATGGCTACACCTTC. It translates to CASSLDGTGGHGYTF.